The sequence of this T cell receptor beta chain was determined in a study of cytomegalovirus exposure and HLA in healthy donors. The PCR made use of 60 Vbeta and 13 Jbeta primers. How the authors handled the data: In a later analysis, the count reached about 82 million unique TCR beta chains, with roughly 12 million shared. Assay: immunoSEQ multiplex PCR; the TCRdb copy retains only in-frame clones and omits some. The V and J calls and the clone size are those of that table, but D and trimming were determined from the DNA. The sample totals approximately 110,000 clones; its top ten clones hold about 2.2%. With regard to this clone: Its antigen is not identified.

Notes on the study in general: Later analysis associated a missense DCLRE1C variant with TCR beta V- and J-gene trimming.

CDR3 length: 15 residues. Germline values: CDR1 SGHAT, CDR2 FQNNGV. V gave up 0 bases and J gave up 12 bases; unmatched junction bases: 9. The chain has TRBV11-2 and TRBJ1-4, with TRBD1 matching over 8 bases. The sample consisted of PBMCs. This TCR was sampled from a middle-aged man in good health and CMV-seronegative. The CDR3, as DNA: TGTGCCAGCAGCTTAGATCCCCCCGACAGGGGCGAACTGTTTTTT. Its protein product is CASSLDPPDRGELFF.